A single sample is the source of the 18 T cell receptor beta chains below, sequenced in a study of CD8 T cells in ankylosing spondylitis. TCRdb reanalysed the 5' RACE reads using MiXCR and keeps one entry per CDR3 protein. The data show roughly 180,000 distinct CDR3 sequences, 9.5% to 15% seen once. The sequencing sample was made of blood, either unsorted or a sorted T cell fraction (not recorded which). All receptors derive from a male donor with ankylosing spondylitis or in good health (not recorded which).

The CDR3 region is CASSPRTGGNTIYF. CDR3 nucleotides: TGTGCCAGCAGCCCGCGGACAGGGGGAAACACCATATATTTT. The chain couples TRBV9 to TRBJ1-3, with 8 bases matching TRBD1. J was trimmed by 4 bases and V by 4 bases; bases with no gene match: 4. CDR3 length: 14 residues. In germline, CDR1 is SGDLS, CDR2 YYNGEE.

This clonotype occurred many times. CDR3 in amino acids: CASSVLAGNSYNEQFF. The CDR3 DNA reads TGTGCCAGCAGTGTGCTAGCGGGGAACTCCTACAATGAGCAGTTCTTC. The chain has TRBV27 and TRBJ2-1; 9 bases match TRBD2. V lost 5 bases, J lost 0 bases, and 5 bases stayed unmatched. The germline V gene has CDR1 MNHEY and CDR2 SMNVEV (reference sequence). CDR3 size: 16 residues.

This clonotype was observed at least ten times. The J gene is TRBJ2-3, the V gene TRBV4-2, with 8 bases matching TRBD1. The CDR3 has 17 amino acids. From germline, CDR1 is LGHNA and CDR2 YNFKEQ. V was pared by 4 bases and J by 4 bases, with 13 bases of the junction left unmatched. CDR3 region: CASSPRGSGGSADTQYF. Written as DNA, the CDR3 is TGTGCCAGCAGCCCGAGGGGATCAGGGGGCAGCGCAGATACGCAGTATTTT.

This clonotype was observed a handful of times. The chain uses TRBV19 and TRBJ1-1; unclear D gene. With 6 bases removed from V and 0 bases from J, the gap between germline ends came to 8 bases. This CDR3 region has 13 residues. Germline lookup yields CDR1 LNHDA and CDR2 SQIVND (reference sequence). The CDR3 here is CASSESVNTEAFF. The CDR3 DNA follows: TGTGCCAGTAGCGAAAGTGTGAACACTGAAGCTTTCTTT. The full variable domain, in which reference TRBV19 and TRBJ1-1 provide the parts outside the CDR3, is DGGITQSPKYLFRKEGQNVTLSCEQNLNHDAMYWYRQDPGQGLRLIYYSQIVNDFQKGDIAEGYSVSREKKESFPLTVTSAQKNPTAFYLCASSESVNTEAFFGQGTRLTVV.

This chain uses TRBV5-6 with TRBJ2-1; D tentatively reads TRBD1 or TRBD2 (5 bases each). Germline values: CDR1 SGHDT, CDR2 YYEEEE. Trimming shortened V by 5 bases and J by 6 bases, and 15 bases separated the two germline ends. CDR3 length equals 14 residues. CDR3 sequence reads: CASSSGHGTNEQFF. The DNA of the CDR3 is TGTGCCAGCAGTTCCGGCCACGGGACCAATGAGCAGTTCTTC.

This clonotype appeared a few times. V usage is TRBV27 and J usage is TRBJ2-3; D is unresolved. Germline CDR1 and CDR2: MNHEY and SMNVEV (reference sequence). This CDR3 has 15 residues. Trimming took 0 bases from V and 3 from J, leaving 10 bases between them. The CDR3 spells CASSLSAVPTDTQYF. The CDR3 bases are TGTGCCAGCAGTTTATCGGCGGTACCTACAGATACGCAGTATTTT.

In its sample, this clonotype was seen a few times. The rearrangement links TRBV10-3 to TRBJ2-2, with 8 bases fitting TRBD2. The CDR3 consists of 14 residues. Trimming took 5 bases from V and 7 from J; bases not matched to a gene: 6. Germline loops: CDR1 ENHRY, CDR2 SYGVKD. DNA for the CDR3: TGTGCCATCAGTTCCCGGGGGGGAAACGGGGAGCTGTTTTTT. Translation gives CAISSRGGNGELFF.

This clonotype has at least ten counts. The chain combines TRBV10-3 with TRBJ2-2, with a possible D match to TRBD2 (5 bases). From germline, CDR1 is ENHRY and CDR2 SYGVKD. This CDR3 is built from 16 residues. V was shortened by 3 bases and J by 1 base, with 12 bases between the two germline ends. The CDR3 sequence: CAISDAREKNTGELFF. The CDR3 DNA reads TGTGCCATCAGTGATGCTCGGGAAAAGAACACCGGGGAGCTGTTTTTT.

The V and J genes are TRBV2 and TRBJ2-3, with TRBD2 identical over 12 bases. J lost 3 bases, V lost 7 bases, and 14 bases had no gene match. The CDR3 runs 18 residues. CDR1 and CDR2 from the germline V gene are SNHLY and FYNNEI. CDR3 coding DNA: TGTGCCAGCACCCCTAGCGGGGGGGCACTGACTCTGACAGATACGCAGTATTTT. Its translation: CASTPSGGALTLTDTQYF.

The chain combines TRBV5-6 with TRBJ2-7; possible D gene TRBD1, 5 bases. The V gene's germline CDR1 is SGHDT and CDR2 YYEEEE. V lost 4 bases to trimming and J lost 6 bases, with 11 bases between them. The CDR3 has 12 amino acids. This CDR3 reads CASSLSTGEQYF. The CDR3 DNA follows: TGTGCCAGCAGCCTATCAACAGGCGAGCAGTACTTC.

The chain recombines TRBV2 with TRBJ1-5; maybe TRBD1 (6 bases). V lost 8 bases and J 3 bases, leaving 17 bases between the germline ends. The CDR3 runs to 15 residues. CDR1 SNHLY and CDR2 FYNNEI come from the germline V gene. The CDR3 coding sequence is TGTGCCAGCCGTTGGGGGCGGGCCACCAATCAGCCCCAGCATTTT. It codes for CASRWGRATNQPQHF.

The chain recombines TRBV27 with TRBJ2-7; perhaps D is TRBD1 or TRBD2 (5 bases each). CDR3 length equals 14 residues. Between the trimmed V and J ends, which lost 5 bases and 6 bases, there was a span of 17 bases. Germline CDR1 MNHEY, CDR2 SMNVEV (reference sequence). In DNA, the CDR3 is TGTGCCAGCAGTCCTGGGACGTTGGGCGGCGAGCAGTACTTC. This encodes CASSPGTLGGEQYF.

The V call is TRBV14, the J call TRBJ2-3; 9 bases align to TRBD2. Germline V gives CDR1 SGHDN, CDR2 FVKESK. The J segment lost 3 bases and the V segment lost 0 bases, leaving 4 bases of the junction unmatched. CDR3 size: 16 residues. The CDR3 reads CASSQDGGLATDTQYF. CDR3 bases: TGTGCCAGCAGCCAAGATGGAGGACTAGCGACAGATACGCAGTATTTT.

In this sample, this clonotype turned up a few times. The J gene is TRBJ2-1, the V gene TRBV5-4; D unclear. Germline V gives CDR1 SGHNT, CDR2 YYREEE (reference sequence). The CDR3 consists of 11 residues. V was trimmed by 4 bases and J by 10 bases, leaving 9 bases between them. The CDR3 nucleotides read TGTGCCAGCAGCCATCAAGGGGAGCAGTTCTTC. Translated: CASSHQGEQFF.

This clonotype was counted between two and nine times. One end of the junction does not line up with germline, which may come from a read error. The V and J genes are TRBV10-3 and TRBJ2-2, with D perhaps TRBD2 (7 bases). Germline CDR1 ENHRY, CDR2 SYGVKD. The CDR3 is 12 amino acids. DNA for the CDR3: TGTGCCGTCAGGGGAGGGACCGGGGAGCTGTTTTTT. Its protein product is CAVRGGTGELFF.

This clonotype came up a few times. The chain is built from TRBV4-1 and TRBJ2-2, with 7 nucleotides matching TRBD1. The CDR3 contains 15 residues. Germline V gives CDR1 MGHRA, CDR2 YSYEKL. Germline trimming cut 0 bases from V and 9 bases from J; bases unmatched to any gene: 7. CDR3 amino acids: CASSQDRGSPRELFF. The DNA of the CDR3 is TGCGCCAGCAGCCAAGACAGGGGGTCCCCTCGGGAGCTGTTTTTT.

This clonotype was found a few times. The V and J genes are TRBV20-1 and TRBJ2-1; either TRBD1 or TRBD2 may supply D (5 bases each). V lost 0 bases and J 7 bases, leaving 16 bases between the germline ends. This CDR3 comprises 15 residues. Per germline, CDR1 DFQATT and CDR2 SNEGSKA (reference sequence). DNA of the CDR3: TGCAGTGCTAGAGATGGGACCGGGTCAGGTAATGAGCAGTTCTTC. Protein product: CSARDGTGSGNEQFF.

This clonotype was recorded a few times. V is TRBV5-1 and J is TRBJ2-7; D call uncertain. The CDR3 runs to 16 residues. V lost 5 bases and J lost 2, with 20 bases in between. The V gene's germline CDR1 is SGHRS and CDR2 YFSETQ. The DNA for the CDR3 is TGCGCCAGCAGTCCCACACTGACTGGTTTTCCCTACGAGCAGTACTTC. Encoded protein: CASSPTLTGFPYEQYF.